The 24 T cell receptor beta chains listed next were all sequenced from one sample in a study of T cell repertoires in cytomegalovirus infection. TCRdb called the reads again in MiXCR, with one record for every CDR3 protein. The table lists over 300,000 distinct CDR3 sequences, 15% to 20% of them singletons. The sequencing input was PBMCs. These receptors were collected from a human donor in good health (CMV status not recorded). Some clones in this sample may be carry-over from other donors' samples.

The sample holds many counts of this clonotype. As DNA, the CDR3 is TGTGCCAGCAGTTCCTCGGGGCCAACTAATGAAAAACTGTTTTTT. Protein sequence: CASSSSGPTNEKLFF. The chain has TRBV28 and TRBJ1-4; a weak D match, TRBD1 (5 bases). V was trimmed by 4 bases and J by 0 bases, leaving 9 bases between them. This CDR3 contains 15 residues. Germline values: CDR1 MDHEN, CDR2 SYDVKM.

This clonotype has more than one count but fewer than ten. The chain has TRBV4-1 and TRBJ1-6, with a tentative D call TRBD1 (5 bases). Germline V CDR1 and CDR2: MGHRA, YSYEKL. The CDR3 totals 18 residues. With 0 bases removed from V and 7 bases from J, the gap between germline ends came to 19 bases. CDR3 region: CASSQDPAQAPFNSPLHF. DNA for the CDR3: TGCGCCAGCAGCCAAGATCCGGCACAGGCACCATTCAATTCACCCCTCCACTTT.

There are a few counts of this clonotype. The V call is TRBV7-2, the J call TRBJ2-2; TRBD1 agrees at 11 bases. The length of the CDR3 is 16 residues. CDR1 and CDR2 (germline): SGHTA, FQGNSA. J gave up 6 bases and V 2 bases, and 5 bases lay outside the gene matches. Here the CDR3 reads CASSLPGQGGSGELFF. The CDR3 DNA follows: TGTGCCAGCAGCTTACCGGGACAGGGGGGATCCGGGGAGCTGTTTTTT.

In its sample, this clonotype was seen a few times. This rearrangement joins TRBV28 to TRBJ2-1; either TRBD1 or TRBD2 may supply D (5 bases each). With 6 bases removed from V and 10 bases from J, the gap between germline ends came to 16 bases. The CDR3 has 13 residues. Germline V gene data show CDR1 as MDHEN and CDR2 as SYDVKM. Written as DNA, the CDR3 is TGTGCCAGCAGAGAGGGACCCGGGGACGAGCAGTTCTTC. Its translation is CASREGPGDEQFF.

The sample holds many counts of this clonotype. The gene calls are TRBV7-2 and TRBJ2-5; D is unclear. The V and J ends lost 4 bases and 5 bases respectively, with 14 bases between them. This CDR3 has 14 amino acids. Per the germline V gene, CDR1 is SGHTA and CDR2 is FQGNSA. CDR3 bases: TGTGCCAGCAGCTCAAGAACTGTCCGGGAGACCCAGTACTTC. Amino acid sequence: CASSSRTVRETQYF.

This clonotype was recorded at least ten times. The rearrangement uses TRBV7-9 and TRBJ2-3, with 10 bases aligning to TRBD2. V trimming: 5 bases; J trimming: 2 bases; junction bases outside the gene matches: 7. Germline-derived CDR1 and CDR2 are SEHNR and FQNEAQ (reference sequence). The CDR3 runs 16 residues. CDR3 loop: CASSPLAGGPTDTQYF. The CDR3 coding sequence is TGTGCCAGCAGCCCATTAGCGGGGGGCCCCACAGATACGCAGTATTTT.

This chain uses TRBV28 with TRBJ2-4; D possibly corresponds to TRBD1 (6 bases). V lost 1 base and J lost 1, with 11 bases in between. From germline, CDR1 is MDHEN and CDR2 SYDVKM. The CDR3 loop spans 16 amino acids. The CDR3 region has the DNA TGTGCCAGCAGTTTATTAGACACAGGGGCCAAAAACATTCAGTACTTC. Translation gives CASSLLDTGAKNIQYF.

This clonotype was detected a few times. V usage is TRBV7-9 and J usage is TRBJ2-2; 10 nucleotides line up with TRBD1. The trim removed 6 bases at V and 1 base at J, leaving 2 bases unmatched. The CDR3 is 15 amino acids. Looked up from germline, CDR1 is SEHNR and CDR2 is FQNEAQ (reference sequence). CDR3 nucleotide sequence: TGTGCCAGCAGGAGGACAGGGGGGAACACCGGGGAGCTGTTTTTT. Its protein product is CASRRTGGNTGELFF. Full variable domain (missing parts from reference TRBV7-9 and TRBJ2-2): DTGVSQNPRHKITKRGQNVTFRCDPISEHNRLYWYRQTLGQGPEFLTYFQNEAQLEKSRLLSDRFSAERPKGSFSTLEIQRTEQGDSAMYLCASRRTGGNTGELFFGEGSRLTVL.

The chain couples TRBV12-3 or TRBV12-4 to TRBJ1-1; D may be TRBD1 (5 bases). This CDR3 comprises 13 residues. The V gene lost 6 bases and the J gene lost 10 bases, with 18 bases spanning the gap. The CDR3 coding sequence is TGTGCCAGCAGCTTACAGGCCCGTCGGCTAGCTTTCTTT. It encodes CASSLQARRLAFF.

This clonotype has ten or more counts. CDR3 nucleotides: TGTGCCAGCGGACGAGAGACCCAGTACTTC. Protein sequence: CASGRETQYF. The chain has TRBV6-1 and TRBJ2-5, with unresolved D. The CDR3 runs 10 residues. V lost 8 bases and J lost 4, with 5 bases in between. The germline V gene encodes CDR1 MNHNS and CDR2 SASEGT.

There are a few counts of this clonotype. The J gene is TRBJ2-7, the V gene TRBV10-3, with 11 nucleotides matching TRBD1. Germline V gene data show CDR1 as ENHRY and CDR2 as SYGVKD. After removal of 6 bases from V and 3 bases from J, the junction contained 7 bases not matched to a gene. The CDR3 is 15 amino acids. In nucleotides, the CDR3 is TGTGCCATCAGCGCCACCGGGACAGGGGGCTACGAGCAGTACTTC. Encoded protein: CAISATGTGGYEQYF.

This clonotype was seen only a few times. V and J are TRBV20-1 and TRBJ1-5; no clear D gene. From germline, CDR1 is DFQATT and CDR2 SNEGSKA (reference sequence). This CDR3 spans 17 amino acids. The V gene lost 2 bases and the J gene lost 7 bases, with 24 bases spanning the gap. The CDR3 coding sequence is TGCAGTGCTAGAAAAATCAGGTTGGATCTCCCGTCCCAGCCCCAGCATTTT. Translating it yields CSARKIRLDLPSQPQHF.

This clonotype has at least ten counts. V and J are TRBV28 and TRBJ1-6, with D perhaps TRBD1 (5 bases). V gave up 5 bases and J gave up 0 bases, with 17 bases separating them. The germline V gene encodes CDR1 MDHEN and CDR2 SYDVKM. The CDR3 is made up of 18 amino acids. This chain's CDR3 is CASSVFERDSSYNSPLHF. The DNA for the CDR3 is TGTGCCAGCAGTGTATTTGAAAGAGACAGCTCCTATAATTCACCCCTCCACTTT.

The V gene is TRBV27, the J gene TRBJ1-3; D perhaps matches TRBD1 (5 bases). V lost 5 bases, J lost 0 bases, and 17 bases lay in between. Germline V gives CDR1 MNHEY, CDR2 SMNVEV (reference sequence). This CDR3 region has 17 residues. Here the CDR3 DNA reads TGTGCCAGCAGTCCCGGCCTTCAGGGATACTCTGGAAACACCATATATTTT. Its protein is CASSPGLQGYSGNTIYF.

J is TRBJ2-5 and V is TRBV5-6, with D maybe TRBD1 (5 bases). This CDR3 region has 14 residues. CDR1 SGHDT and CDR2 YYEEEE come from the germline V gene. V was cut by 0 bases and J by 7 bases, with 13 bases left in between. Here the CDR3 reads CASSLGRAWGTQYF. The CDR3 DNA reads TGTGCCAGCAGCTTGGGCAGGGCCTGGGGGACCCAGTACTTC.

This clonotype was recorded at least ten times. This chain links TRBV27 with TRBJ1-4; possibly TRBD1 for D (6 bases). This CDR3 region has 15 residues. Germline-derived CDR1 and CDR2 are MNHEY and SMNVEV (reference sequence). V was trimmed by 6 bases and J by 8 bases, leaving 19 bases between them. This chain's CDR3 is CASRQSTGRKEKLFF. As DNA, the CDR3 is TGTGCCAGCAGACAATCGACAGGTCGGAAAGAAAAACTGTTTTTT.

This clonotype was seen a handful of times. The chain's CDR3 is CASSFFSGTGDTQYF. Here the CDR3 DNA reads TGTGCCAGCAGTTTCTTTTCCGGGACAGGAGATACGCAGTATTTT. The chain recombines TRBV12-3 or TRBV12-4 with TRBJ2-3; 8 nucleotides align to TRBD1. The CDR3 totals 15 residues. V lost 3 bases, J lost 5 bases, and 7 bases stayed unmatched.

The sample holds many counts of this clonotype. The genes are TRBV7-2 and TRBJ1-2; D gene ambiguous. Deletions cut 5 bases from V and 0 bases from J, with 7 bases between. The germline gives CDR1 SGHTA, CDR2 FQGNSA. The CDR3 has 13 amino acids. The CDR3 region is CASSPDANYGYTF. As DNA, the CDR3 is TGTGCCAGCAGCCCCGACGCTAACTATGGCTACACCTTC.

The CDR3 DNA follows: TGTGCCAGCTCACCCCCCACTCGGACCTACGAGCAGTACTTC. The encoded protein is CASSPPTRTYEQYF. The chain couples TRBV18 to TRBJ2-7; no firm D call. Trimming removed 3 bases from V and 2 bases from J, with 11 bases in between. The CDR3 is 14 residues long. Per the germline V gene, CDR1 is KGHSH and CDR2 is LQKENI.

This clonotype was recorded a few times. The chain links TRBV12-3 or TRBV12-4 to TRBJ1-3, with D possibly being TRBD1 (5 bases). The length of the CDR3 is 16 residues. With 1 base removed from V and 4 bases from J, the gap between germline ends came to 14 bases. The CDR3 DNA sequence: TGTGCCAGCAGTTTAGATCGCAGGGCGATGGGAAACACCATATATTTT. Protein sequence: CASSLDRRAMGNTIYF.

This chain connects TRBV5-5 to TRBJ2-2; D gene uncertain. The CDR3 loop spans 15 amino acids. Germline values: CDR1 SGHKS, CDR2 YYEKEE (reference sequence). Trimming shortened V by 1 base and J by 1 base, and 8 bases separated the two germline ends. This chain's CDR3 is CASSLQVMNTGELFF. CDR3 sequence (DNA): TGTGCCAGCAGCTTGCAGGTCATGAACACCGGGGAGCTGTTTTTT.

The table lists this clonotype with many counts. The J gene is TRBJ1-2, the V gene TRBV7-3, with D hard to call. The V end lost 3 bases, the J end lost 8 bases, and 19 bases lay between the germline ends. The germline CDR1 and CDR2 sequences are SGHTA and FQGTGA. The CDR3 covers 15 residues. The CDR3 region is CASSFGSENVGGYTF. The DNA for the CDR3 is TGTGCCAGCAGCTTCGGTAGCGAGAATGTGGGGGGCTACACCTTC.

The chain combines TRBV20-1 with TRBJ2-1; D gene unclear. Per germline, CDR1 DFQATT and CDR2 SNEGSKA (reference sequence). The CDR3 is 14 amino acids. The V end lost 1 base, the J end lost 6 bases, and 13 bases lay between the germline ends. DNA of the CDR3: TGCAGTGCTAGAGTACTCTCCATTAGCAATGAGCAGTTCTTC. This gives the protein CSARVLSISNEQFF.

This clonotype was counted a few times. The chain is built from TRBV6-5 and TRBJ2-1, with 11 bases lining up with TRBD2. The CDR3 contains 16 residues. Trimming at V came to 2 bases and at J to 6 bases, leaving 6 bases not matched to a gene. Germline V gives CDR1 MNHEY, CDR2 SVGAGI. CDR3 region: CASSYLASGGSNEQFF. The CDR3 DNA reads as TGTGCCAGCAGTTACCTGGCTAGCGGGGGGAGCAATGAGCAGTTCTTC.